The entry below describes one T cell receptor (beta chain). Antigen unknown. Germline CDR1 SGHRS, CDR2 YFSETQ. V was trimmed by 5 bases and J by 3 bases, leaving 14 bases between them. The CDR3 is 14 amino acids. The record originates from a study of T cell responses to AZD1222 COVID-19 vaccine. Repertoires were generated with immunoSEQ multiplex PCR, while TCRdb's copy carries only in-frame clones and drops some. The table has tens of thousands of clones, approximately 89% seen once. Broader study findings: Clonal diversity was possibly underestimated; the donors were predominantly white British and more often female. Spike-specific TCR breadth and depth went up after people got two AZD1222 doses.

The sequences come from peripheral blood, collected 28 days after the second AZD1222 dose. This sequence was found in an adult who received the AZD1222 COVID-19 vaccine. The V call is TRBV5-1, the J call TRBJ1-2, with D possibly matching TRBD1 (5 bases). The CDR3 region is CASRVPRDHYGYTF. The CDR3 DNA reads as TGCGCCAGCAGGGTCCCCAGGGACCACTATGGCTACACCTTC. Full variable domain (outside the CDR3, taken from reference TRBV5-1 and TRBJ1-2): KAGVTQTPRYLIKTRGQQVTLSCSPISGHRSVSWYQQTPGQGLQFLFEYFSETQRNKGNFPGRFSGRQFSNSRSEMNVSTLELGDSALYLCASRVPRDHYGYTFGSGTRLTVV.